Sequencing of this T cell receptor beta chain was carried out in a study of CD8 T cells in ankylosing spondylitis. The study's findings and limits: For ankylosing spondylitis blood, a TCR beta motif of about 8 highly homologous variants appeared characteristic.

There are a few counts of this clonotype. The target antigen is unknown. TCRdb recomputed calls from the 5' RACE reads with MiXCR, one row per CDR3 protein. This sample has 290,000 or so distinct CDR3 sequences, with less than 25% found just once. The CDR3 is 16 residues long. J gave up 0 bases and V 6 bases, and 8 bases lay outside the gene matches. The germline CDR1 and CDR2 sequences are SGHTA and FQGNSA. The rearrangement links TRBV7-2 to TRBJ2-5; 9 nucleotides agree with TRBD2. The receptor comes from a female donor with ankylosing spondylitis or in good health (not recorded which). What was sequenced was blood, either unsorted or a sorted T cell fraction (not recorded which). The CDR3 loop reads CASSLGSSGNQETQYF. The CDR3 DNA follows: TGTGCCAGCAGTCTCGGTTCTAGCGGGAACCAAGAGACCCAGTACTTC. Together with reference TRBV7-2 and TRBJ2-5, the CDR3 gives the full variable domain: GAGVSQSPSNKVTEKGKDVELRCDPISGHTALYWYRQSLGQGLEFLIYFQGNSAPDKSGLPSDRFSAERTGGSVSTLTIQRTQQEDSAVYLCASSLGSSGNQETQYFGPGTRLLVL.